A single sample gave rise to the 28 T cell receptor beta chains below, sequenced in a study of blood T cells in healthy people across ages. It was with a sample-barcoded 5' primer and a J-beta primer mix that a second PCR of roughly 7 to 12 cycles was run. TCRdb itself ran the 5' RACE reads through MiXCR, one entry per CDR3 protein. The repertoire holds 950,000 to 1,200,000 distinct CDR3 sequences, under 40% seen once, with about 12% in the top ten. What was sequenced was blood. The receptors derive from a man between 18 and 29 years old in good health.

This clonotype has more than one count but fewer than ten. The rearrangement links TRBV13 to TRBJ1-1; D gene unclear. This CDR3 is 14 amino acids long. CDR1 is PRHDT and CDR2 is FYEKMQ in the germline V gene (reference sequence). V gave up 2 bases and J gave up 2 bases, with 9 bases separating them. In DNA form, the CDR3 reads TGTGCCAGCAGCTTAACAGAGGGCAACACTGAAGCTTTCTTT. This gives the protein CASSLTEGNTEAFF.

J is TRBJ2-5 and V is TRBV4-2; 12 bases are shared with TRBD2. The CDR3 runs 15 residues. Germline V gene sequence: CDR1 LGHNA, CDR2 YNFKEQ. The V segment lost 4 bases and the J segment 5 bases; nucleotides outside the gene matches: 5. The CDR3 region is CASSLGLAGYETQYF. The CDR3 nucleotides are TGTGCCAGCAGCCTCGGACTAGCGGGGTACGAGACCCAGTACTTC.

The rearrangement uses TRBV25-1 and TRBJ1-2, with TRBD1 matching over 7 bases. Losses at the gene ends were 5 bases for V and 5 bases for J; bases not matched to a gene: 8. The germline V gene encodes CDR1 MGHDK and CDR2 SYGVNS. CDR3 length: 14 amino acids. Written as DNA, the CDR3 is TGTGCCAGCAGTTATGCTGGGACAGAATATGGCTACACCTTC. Translating gives CASSYAGTEYGYTF.

This clonotype was observed a handful of times. The chain combines TRBV20-1 with TRBJ1-1; no definite D call. V gave up 3 bases and J gave up 3 bases, with 11 bases separating them. Looked up from germline, CDR1 is DFQATT and CDR2 is SNEGSKA (reference sequence). This CDR3 has 13 residues. This CDR3 is CSARGDGDTEAFF. In DNA form, the CDR3 reads TGCAGTGCTAGGGGTGACGGGGACACTGAAGCTTTCTTT.

V and J are TRBV20-1 and TRBJ1-5; maybe TRBD1 (6 bases). Germline assignment: CDR1 DFQATT and CDR2 SNEGSKA (reference sequence). The CDR3 extends over 16 amino acids. V was cut by 3 bases and J by 5 bases, with 20 bases left in between. CDR3: CSASDVARGSDQPQHF. The CDR3 nucleotides are TGCAGTGCTAGCGATGTCGCCAGGGGTTCCGATCAGCCCCAGCATTTT.

The rearrangement uses TRBV30 and TRBJ2-7; a possible D gene is TRBD1 (6 bases). CDR3 size: 12 residues. Germline V gene lookup returns CDR1 GTSNPN and CDR2 SVGIG (reference sequence). The V gene lost 5 bases and the J gene lost 3 bases, with 11 bases spanning the gap. CDR3 nucleotides: TGTGCCTGGGGCGGACAGATCTACGAGCAGTACTTC. Translating it yields CAWGGQIYEQYF.

This clonotype was observed a handful of times. This chain connects TRBV18 to TRBJ2-7, with TRBD1 identical over 10 bases. The germline gives CDR1 KGHSH, CDR2 LQKENI. J lost 6 bases, V lost 4 bases, and 3 bases had no gene match. This CDR3 comprises 13 residues. CDR3 DNA sequence: TGTGCCAGCTCACGGGACAGGGGAATCGAGCAGTACTTC. This translates into CASSRDRGIEQYF.

The chain couples TRBV9 to TRBJ2-2, with D hard to call. CDR3 size: 15 residues. Trimming stripped 0 bases from V and 6 bases from J, with 12 bases between. CDR1 SGDLS and CDR2 YYNGEE come from the germline V gene. CDR3 coding DNA: TGTGCCAGCAGCGTAGATGGGATAAGCTCCGGGGAGCTGTTTTTT. This encodes CASSVDGISSGELFF.

This clonotype showed up just once. The V call is TRBV14, the J call TRBJ1-2, with TRBD1 as a possible D gene (5 bases). V was clipped by 3 bases and J by 4 bases, with 9 bases between them. The CDR3 extends over 13 amino acids. Germline CDR1 SGHDN, CDR2 FVKESK. The CDR3 is CASSHGGTYGYTF. The CDR3 nucleotides read TGTGCCAGCAGCCATGGGGGAACCTATGGCTACACCTTC.

This clonotype has just a few counts. V gene TRBV25-1 combines with J gene TRBJ1-5, with TRBD1 matching 8 bases. CDR1 MGHDK and CDR2 SYGVNS come from the germline V gene. V was clipped by 3 bases and J by 5 bases; unmatched bases: 6. The length of the CDR3 is 15 residues. The DNA of the CDR3 is TGTGCCAGCAGTGATTCCGGACAGGGTCATCAGCCCCAGCATTTT. Residues: CASSDSGQGHQPQHF.

The chain combines TRBV4-2 with TRBJ2-2, with D perhaps matching TRBD2 (7 bases). V lost 0 bases and J 6 bases, leaving 17 bases between the germline ends. Germline V lookup: CDR1 LGHNA, CDR2 YNFKEQ. The CDR3 sequence is 17 residues long. CDR3 amino acids: CASSQEVGRGLAGELFF. In DNA, the CDR3 is TGTGCCAGCAGCCAAGAAGTCGGGCGGGGGCTGGCCGGGGAGCTGTTTTTT.

This clonotype has a handful of counts. The gene calls are TRBV10-3 and TRBJ2-3; no clear D gene. The CDR3 runs 12 residues. Trimming took 2 bases from V and 4 from J, leaving 4 bases between them. The germline V gene has CDR1 ENHRY and CDR2 SYGVKD. Written as DNA, the CDR3 is TGTGCCATCAGTGAGCCGGCAGATACGCAGTATTTT. It specifies CAISEPADTQYF.

The chain joins TRBV12-3 or TRBV12-4 to TRBJ1-2; D gene ambiguous. V was trimmed by 2 bases and J by 8 bases, leaving 12 bases between them. This CDR3 is built from 13 residues. Written as DNA, the CDR3 is TGTGCCAGCAGTTTAAAGGGCCGTTGGGGCTACACCTTC. As protein: CASSLKGRWGYTF.

This clonotype was seen a handful of times. The chain combines TRBV4-1 with TRBJ2-3, with D possibly matching TRBD1 (5 bases). The CDR3 length is 20 residues. V gave up 0 bases and J gave up 0 bases, with 22 bases separating them. Per germline, CDR1 MGHRA and CDR2 YSYEKL. In DNA form, the CDR3 reads TGCGCCAGCAGCCAAGATTGGGCAGGGCCGAAAATCACTAGCACAGATACGCAGTATTTT. Translating it yields CASSQDWAGPKITSTDTQYF.

The genes are TRBV14 and TRBJ2-1; D possibly corresponds to TRBD2 (6 bases). CDR3 length equals 17 residues. V gave up 2 bases and J gave up 3 bases, with 17 bases separating them. Germline-derived CDR1 and CDR2 are SGHDN and FVKESK. The CDR3 DNA is TGTGCCAGCAGCCAAATCCCCTGGCGGGGCGGCTACAATGAGCAGTTCTTC. It is translated as CASSQIPWRGGYNEQFF.

V and J are TRBV20-1 and TRBJ2-3; D perhaps matches TRBD1 (5 bases). V dropped 6 bases and J dropped 0 bases, with 13 bases sitting between them. The germline gives CDR1 DFQATT, CDR2 SNEGSKA (reference sequence). The CDR3 has 14 residues. The CDR3: CSAKDTSSTDTQYF. The CDR3, as DNA: TGCAGTGCAAAGGACACTTCTAGCACAGATACGCAGTATTTT.

This chain uses TRBV20-1 with TRBJ2-7, with a possible D match to TRBD1 (6 bases). The DNA end is more similar to TRBJ2-4, so the J call may be wrong. Germline V gene lookup returns CDR1 DFQATT and CDR2 SNEGSKA (reference sequence). The CDR3 covers 13 residues. CDR3 sequence reads: CGCRGGTKNIQYF. The DNA of the CDR3 is TGCGGCTGCAGGGGCGGAACCAAAAACATTCAGTACTTC.

This chain connects TRBV6-2 or TRBV6-3 to TRBJ1-5; weak D call: TRBD1 (5 bases). V lost 5 bases and J lost 5, with 13 bases in between. Germline values: CDR1 MNHEY, CDR2 SVGEGT. The CDR3 length is 14 residues. The CDR3 coding sequence is TGTGCCAGCAGTCCCGGCAGGGACTATCAGCCCCAGCATTTT. This sequence encodes CASSPGRDYQPQHF.

The chain employs TRBV9 and TRBJ2-3; D uncertain. V lost 2 bases and J lost 0, with 7 bases in between. Germline V gene lookup returns CDR1 SGDLS and CDR2 YYNGEE. The CDR3 spans 14 residues. The CDR3 reads CASSVSWSTDTQYF. In nucleotides, the CDR3 is TGTGCCAGCAGCGTTAGTTGGAGCACAGATACGCAGTATTTT.

This chain's CDR3 is CASSQISGTEAFF. For the CDR3, the DNA is TGCGCCAGCAGCCAAATTTCGGGGACTGAAGCTTTCTTT. The genes are TRBV4-3 and TRBJ1-1; D unresolved. The CDR3 consists of 13 residues. CDR1 and CDR2 (germline): LGHNA, YSLEER. Between the trimmed V and J ends, which lost 2 bases and 5 bases, there was a span of 9 bases.

This clonotype was counted only a few times. CDR3 loop: CSVEESGTGLAGANVLTF. As DNA, the CDR3 is TGCAGCGTTGAAGAATCCGGGACAGGGTTAGCCGGGGCCAACGTCCTGACTTTC. This chain connects TRBV29-1 to TRBJ2-6; 9 bases map to TRBD1. The CDR3 loop spans 18 amino acids. Trimming took 0 bases from V and 4 from J; bases not matched to a gene: 10. Germline loops: CDR1 SQVTM, CDR2 ANQGSEA. Together with reference TRBV29-1 and TRBJ2-6, the CDR3 gives the full variable domain: SAVISQKPSRDICQRGTSLTIQCQVDSQVTMMFWYRQQPGQSLTLIATANQGSEATYESGFVIDKFPISRPNLTFSTLTVSNMSPEDSSIYLCSVEESGTGLAGANVLTFGAGSRLTVL.

Comment on this clonotype: An end of the junction does not agree with germline; a read error may underlie this. The V and J genes are TRBV7-2 and TRBJ1-2, with a weak D call TRBD1 (5 bases). This CDR3 contains 14 residues. CDR1 and CDR2 (germline): SGHTA, FQGNSA. The CDR3 is CASSFLGEVYGCTF. CDR3 in DNA: TGTGCCAGCAGCTTCCTAGGGGAGGTTTATGGCTGCACCTTC.

This clonotype appeared a few times. This chain uses TRBV19 with TRBJ1-2, with TRBD1 matching 8 bases. This CDR3 is 15 amino acids long. Losses at the gene ends were 7 bases for V and 1 base for J; bases not matched to a gene: 8. Per germline, CDR1 LNHDA and CDR2 SQIVND (reference sequence). CDR3 amino acids: CASTPDRAFNYGYTF. For the CDR3, the DNA is TGTGCCAGTACTCCGGACAGGGCTTTTAACTATGGCTACACCTTC.

This clonotype was observed a handful of times. J is TRBJ1-5 and V is TRBV20-1; D might be TRBD1 (5 bases). Germline V CDR1 and CDR2: DFQATT, SNEGSKA (reference sequence). V was clipped by 0 bases and J by 3 bases, with 9 bases between them. The CDR3 is made up of 14 amino acids. The CDR3 loop is CSAREGVSNQPQHF. For the CDR3, the DNA is TGCAGTGCTAGAGAAGGGGTTTCCAATCAGCCCCAGCATTTT.

This rearrangement joins TRBV5-1 to TRBJ2-3; 9 bases align to TRBD2. Per the germline V gene, CDR1 is SGHRS and CDR2 is YFSETQ. This CDR3 is 16 amino acids long. Trimming removed 6 bases from V and 6 bases from J; junction bases left unmatched: 14. The CDR3 nucleotides read TGCGCCAGCAAGCCCCCCGGGACTAGCTCCCGCGATACGCAGTATTTT. It encodes CASKPPGTSSRDTQYF. Full variable domain (outside the CDR3, taken from reference TRBV5-1 and TRBJ2-3): KAGVTQTPRYLIKTRGQQVTLSCSPISGHRSVSWYQQTPGQGLQFLFEYFSETQRNKGNFPGRFSGRQFSNSRSEMNVSTLELGDSALYLCASKPPGTSSRDTQYFGPGTRLTVL.

The table lists this clonotype with a few counts. This chain uses TRBV20-1 with TRBJ2-6; 7 bases align to TRBD1. V was pared by 3 bases and J by 1 base, with 3 bases of the junction left unmatched. Germline assignment: CDR1 DFQATT and CDR2 SNEGSKA (reference sequence). The CDR3 covers 15 residues. The CDR3 is CSASDRVSGANVLTF. The CDR3 nucleotides read TGCAGTGCTAGTGACAGGGTTTCTGGGGCCAACGTCCTGACTTTC.

This clonotype was recorded at least ten times. This chain uses TRBV29-1 with TRBJ2-3; 10 nucleotides match TRBD1. This CDR3 comprises 14 residues. The V and J ends lost 6 bases and 5 bases, in that order; junction bases with no gene match: 8. Looked up from germline, CDR1 is SQVTM and CDR2 is ANQGSEA. CDR3: CSVQGQGSRDTQYF. The CDR3 DNA sequence: TGCAGCGTGCAGGGACAGGGGAGTCGAGATACGCAGTATTTT.

The chain is built from TRBV29-1 and TRBJ2-1, with TRBD1 identical over 10 bases. Germline CDR1 SQVTM, CDR2 ANQGSEA. The CDR3 has 14 amino acids. J was trimmed by 13 bases and V by 3 bases; bases with no gene match: 12. The DNA of the CDR3 is TGCAGCGTTGAGGGGACAGGGGCGGGAGAGACCCAGTTCTTC. The encoded protein is CSVEGTGAGETQFF.